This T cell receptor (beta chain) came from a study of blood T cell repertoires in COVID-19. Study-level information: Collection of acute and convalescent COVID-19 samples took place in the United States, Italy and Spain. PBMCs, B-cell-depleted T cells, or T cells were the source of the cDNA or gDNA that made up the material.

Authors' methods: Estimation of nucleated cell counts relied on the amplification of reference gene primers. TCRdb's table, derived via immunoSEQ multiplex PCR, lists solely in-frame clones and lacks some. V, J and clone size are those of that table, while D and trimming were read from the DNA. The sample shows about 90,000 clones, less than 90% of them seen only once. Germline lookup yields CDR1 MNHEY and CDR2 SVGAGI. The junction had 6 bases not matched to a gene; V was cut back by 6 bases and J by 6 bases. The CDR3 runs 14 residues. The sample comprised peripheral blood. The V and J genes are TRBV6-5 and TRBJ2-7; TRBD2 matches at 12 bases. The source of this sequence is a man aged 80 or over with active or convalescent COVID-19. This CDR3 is CASSRLAGESEQYF. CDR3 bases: TGTGCCAGCAGCCGACTAGCGGGAGAGAGCGAGCAGTACTTC.